The clone carrying this T cell receptor beta chain showed up just a few times. What it binds is not known. This sample was taken from a study of post-analysis software for immune sequencing data. Notes on the study in general: In patients, TRBV5-6, TRBV5-1 and TRBV20-1 belonged to five or six TRBV segments found more frequently than in controls.

Included in the TCR beta cDNA libraries were unique molecular identifiers. TCRdb re-derived calls from the PCR reads in MiXCR, one entry per CDR3 protein. This sample carries about 770,000 distinct CDR3 sequences, roughly 50% of them seen once, and the ten largest clones take roughly 5.2%. This CDR3 has 16 residues. V was pared by 2 bases and J by 1 base, with 5 bases of the junction left unmatched. Germline CDR1 reads SNHLY; CDR2 reads FYNNEI. The source is a girl aged 5-17 years with multiple sclerosis. The sample was blood. The chain has TRBV2 and TRBJ2-5; 9 positions match TRBD2. The CDR3 loop reads CASSESGSGGQETQYF. The CDR3 nucleotides read TGTGCCAGCAGTGAATCGGGTAGCGGGGGCCAAGAGACCCAGTACTTC.